Many counts were recorded for the clone carrying this T cell receptor (beta chain). Its specificity is unknown. Germline CDR1 is MDHEN and CDR2 is SYDVKM. The CDR3 covers 13 residues. V was pared by 8 bases and J by 0 bases, with 9 bases between. In the original processing: For papillary thyroid cancer, a distant-metastasis classifier was constructed from CDR3 differences observed across clinicopathological groups. TCRdb re-analyzed the PCR reads using MiXCR. These V and J calls are TCRdb output, not the study's own analysis. Among tens of thousands of clones listed, roughly a fifth were seen once. Every patient was untreated before thyroid surgery. This entry belongs to a study of metastatic and nonmetastatic thyroid tumors. Study-wide context: From malignant and benign thyroid patients, repertoires in blood and in tumor or nodule tissue were compared. General study findings and limits: Compared with benign nodules, malignant thyroid tumors were reported to have significantly higher TCR beta diversity in both blood and tumor.

This chain joins TRBV28 and TRBJ2-3; TRBD1 is a possible D gene (6 bases). Material: blood. The receptor's source is a female donor with papillary thyroid cancer or a benign thyroid nodule (not recorded which). Some clones in this sample may be carry-over from other donors' samples. CDR3 sequence: CASEQGSTDTQYF. CDR3 sequence (DNA): TGTGCCAGCGAGCAGGGGAGCACAGATACGCAGTATTTT.